These 32 T cell receptor beta chains originate from one sample sequenced in a study of cytomegalovirus exposure and HLA in healthy donors listed by TCRdb under 2017. Library method: the immunoSEQ multiplex PCR assay. For the multiplex PCR, a mixture combining 60 forward primers for TCR Vbeta segments and 13 reverse primers for TCR Jbeta segments was used. Entries here come from immuneACCESS through TCRdb and include only in-frame sequences with V and J called. Some clones fail to appear in such tables; in the studies checked, an unresolved V gene covers under half of the shortfall, and the cause of the remainder is unknown. This sample's records show 140,000 or so clones. 0.8% to 1% of the sample lies in the top ten. The sequencing input was PBMCs. All receptors come from a male donor in good health and CMV-seronegative.

This rearrangement joins TRBV27 to TRBJ2-7, with D maybe TRBD1 (6 bases). CDR1 is MNHEY, CDR2 SMNVEV, per germline (reference sequence). CDR3 size: 13 residues. V was clipped by 5 bases and J by 0 bases, with 8 bases between them. The CDR3 DNA reads as TGTGCCAGCAGTCTGGACAGCTCCTACGAGCAGTACTTC. As protein: CASSLDSSYEQYF.

The chain combines TRBV5-8 with TRBJ2-2; weak D call: TRBD1 (6 bases). The germline V gene encodes CDR1 SGHTS and CDR2 YDEGEE. This CDR3 has 16 amino acids. V was trimmed by 5 bases and J by 1 base, leaving 15 bases between them. The CDR3 coding sequence is TGTGCCAGCAGTTTTACAGGGAGCCTGAACACCGGGGAGCTGTTTTTT. Translated: CASSFTGSLNTGELFF.

V gene TRBV29-1 combines with J gene TRBJ2-5; 7 nucleotides align to TRBD1. CDR1 SQVTM and CDR2 ANQGSEA come from the germline V gene. V lost 8 bases and J lost 5; bases outside the gene matches: 11. The CDR3 covers 13 residues. The CDR3 reads CSTRDRVSETQYF. CDR3 DNA sequence: TGCAGCACCCGGGACAGAGTATCGGAGACCCAGTACTTC.

The rearrangement links TRBV6-5 to TRBJ2-1, with D perhaps TRBD2 (7 bases). The CDR3 extends over 14 amino acids. The V gene lost 8 bases and the J gene lost 0 bases, with 11 bases spanning the gap. Per germline, CDR1 MNHEY and CDR2 SVGAGI. CDR3 in amino acids: CASAGASSYNEQFF. The CDR3 DNA reads TGTGCCAGCGCGGGGGCAAGCTCCTACAATGAGCAGTTCTTC.

The V gene is TRBV5-1, the J gene TRBJ1-5; D remains ambiguous. The CDR3 spans 13 residues. Germline-derived CDR1 and CDR2 are SGHRS and YFSETQ. Trimming left V 0 bases short and J 5 bases short, with 6 bases between. CDR3 DNA: TGCGCCAGCAGCTTGGGCGGGGATCAGCCCCAGCATTTT. This sequence encodes CASSLGGDQPQHF.

The CDR3 spells CASSLALAGYEQYF. CDR3 DNA sequence: TGTGCCAGCAGCTTAGCACTAGCGGGGTACGAGCAGTACTTC. V gene TRBV13 combines with J gene TRBJ2-7, with TRBD2 identical over 10 bases. Germline lookup yields CDR1 PRHDT and CDR2 FYEKMQ (reference sequence). This CDR3 is built from 14 residues. V was pared by 1 base and J by 4 bases, with 1 base of the junction left unmatched.

The J gene is TRBJ2-3, the V gene TRBV19; maybe TRBD2 (6 bases). The CDR3 runs 17 residues. The ends were cut back, 4 bases at V and 3 bases at J, with 20 bases in the middle. In germline, CDR1 is LNHDA, CDR2 SQIVND (reference sequence). CDR3 nucleotide sequence: TGTGCCAGTAGTACATGGAGGGACGCCAAATCGACAGATACGCAGTATTTT. Its translation: CASSTWRDAKSTDTQYF.

This chain joins TRBV6-1 and TRBJ2-7, with TRBD2 matching 9 bases. After removal of 11 bases from V and 6 bases from J, the junction contained 11 bases not matched to a gene. Germline CDR1 MNHNS, CDR2 SASEGT. The CDR3 is 13 residues long. In nucleotides, the CDR3 is TGTGCCTTCCGCGGGCTAGCGGGAAGCGAGCAGTACTTC. This encodes CAFRGLAGSEQYF.

The chain combines TRBV18 with TRBJ2-2, with a weak D call TRBD1 (5 bases). The length of the CDR3 is 15 residues. Deletions cut 1 base from V and 5 bases from J, with 11 bases between. The germline gives CDR1 KGHSH, CDR2 LQKENI. CDR3 amino acids: CASSPQAGRTGELFF. CDR3 coding DNA: TGTGCCAGCTCACCACAAGCAGGGCGGACCGGGGAGCTGTTTTTT.

For this clone: One junction end disagrees with the germline gene, perhaps due to a read error. The rearrangement links TRBV10-1 to TRBJ2-7; TRBD1 agrees at 8 bases. This CDR3 has 12 amino acids. Germline lookup yields CDR1 WNHNN and CDR2 SYGVQD (reference sequence). CDR3: CASSESGRGLNF. CDR3 coding DNA: TGCGCCAGCAGTGAGTCGGGCAGGGGGCTAAACTTC.

The V and J genes are TRBV16 and TRBJ1-2, with D possibly being TRBD1 (5 bases). This CDR3 is 19 amino acids long. The germline CDR1 and CDR2 sequences are KGHSY and FQNENV. The germline V and J ends were trimmed by 0 bases and 6 bases, with 26 bases remaining between them. The CDR3 DNA reads TGTGCCAGCAGCCAATCGTACCAGTCGGGGGGGACTGCCCGGGATGGCTACACCTTC. Translation gives CASSQSYQSGGTARDGYTF.

The rearrangement uses TRBV12-5 and TRBJ2-1, with 12 bases that match TRBD2. CDR1 and CDR2 (germline): LGHNT, FRNRAP. V was clipped by 1 base and J by 7 bases; unmatched bases: 20. The CDR3 is 21 amino acids. The CDR3 sequence: CASGLASRGQGRLAGANEQFF. The CDR3 coding sequence is TGTGCTAGTGGTTTGGCATCCCGGGGACAGGGTCGACTAGCGGGAGCTAATGAGCAGTTCTTC.

CDR3 loop: CASSIGIGRGTEAFF. The DNA for the CDR3 is TGTGCCAGTAGTATCGGTATTGGCAGGGGCACTGAAGCTTTCTTT. This chain connects TRBV19 to TRBJ1-1; D might be TRBD1 (6 bases). The CDR3 totals 15 residues. Germline-derived CDR1 and CDR2 are LNHDA and SQIVND (reference sequence). V was pared by 3 bases and J by 4 bases, with 15 bases between.

This chain links TRBV6-5 with TRBJ2-7; 7 positions agree with TRBD1. Germline V gene lookup returns CDR1 MNHEY and CDR2 SVGAGI. The CDR3 covers 14 residues. J gave up 2 bases and V 6 bases, and 7 bases lay outside the gene matches. DNA of the CDR3: TGTGCCAGCAGAAACAACAGGGGCCCCTACGAGCAGTACTTC. Its protein product is CASRNNRGPYEQYF.

V usage is TRBV11-2 and J usage is TRBJ1-1; a weak D match, TRBD1 (5 bases). The CDR3 is 11 residues long. Looked up from germline, CDR1 is SGHAT and CDR2 is FQNNGV. V gave up 4 bases and J gave up 10 bases, with 10 bases separating them. Here the CDR3 DNA reads TGTGCCAGCAGCTCTCTCAGGGTAGCTTTCTTT. Translating it yields CASSSLRVAFF.

The gene calls are TRBV19 and TRBJ2-5, with 10 nucleotides matching TRBD1. With V trimmed by 5 bases and J by 4 bases, 7 bases remained unmatched. Germline V CDR1 and CDR2: LNHDA, SQIVND (reference sequence). The CDR3 covers 15 residues. CDR3 nucleotide sequence: TGTGCCAGTAGTCTGACAGGGGGCGAGTCAGAGACCCAGTACTTC. Amino acids: CASSLTGGESETQYF.

CDR3 in amino acids: CASSSTGDTDTQYF. The CDR3 DNA sequence: TGTGCCAGCAGCTCGACAGGAGACACAGATACGCAGTATTTT. The J gene is TRBJ2-3, the V gene TRBV11-1; tentatively, D is TRBD1 (6 bases). Germline loops: CDR1 SGHAT, CDR2 FQDESV (reference sequence). The CDR3 has 14 residues. V dropped 4 bases and J dropped 2 bases, with 10 bases sitting between them.

The chain uses TRBV7-8 and TRBJ2-1, with a weak D call TRBD1 (6 bases). V shed 5 bases and J shed 2 bases, with 16 bases lying between them. CDR3 length equals 16 residues. Germline lookup yields CDR1 SGHVS and CDR2 FQNEAQ. DNA for the CDR3: TGTGCCAGCAGCCCCCGCCAACAGGGCCCCTACAATGAGCAGTTCTTC. Its translation: CASSPRQQGPYNEQFF.

In nucleotides, the CDR3 is TGTGCCAGTAGTTCGACAGGGGGCTGGGGAGAGACCCAGTACTTC. It codes for CASSSTGGWGETQYF. The genes are TRBV19 and TRBJ2-5, with 10 bases matching TRBD1. Germline trimming cut 5 bases from V and 4 bases from J; bases unmatched to any gene: 7. The germline CDR1 and CDR2 sequences are LNHDA and SQIVND (reference sequence). This CDR3 comprises 15 residues.

The chain combines TRBV6-4 with TRBJ1-1; D may be TRBD1 (5 bases). The ends were cut back, 2 bases at V and 0 bases at J, with 7 bases in the middle. The germline CDR1 and CDR2 sequences are MRHNA and SNTAGT. The CDR3 totals 14 residues. The DNA of the CDR3 is TGTGCCAGCAGTGACCAGGGCTTGAACACTGAAGCTTTCTTT. It encodes CASSDQGLNTEAFF.

This sequence joins TRBV5-8 and TRBJ2-7; D perhaps matches TRBD1 (6 bases). CDR1 is SGHTS, CDR2 YDEGEE, per germline. The CDR3 contains 15 residues. The ends were cut back, 1 base at V and 0 bases at J, with 11 bases in the middle. The CDR3 DNA follows: TGTGCCAGCAGCTTGTATTTGGACAGCTCCTACGAGCAGTACTTC. Its translation: CASSLYLDSSYEQYF.

The chain has TRBV4-1 and TRBJ2-5; D is ambiguous. CDR3 size: 12 residues. The germline CDR1 and CDR2 sequences are MGHRA and YSYEKL. The V end lost 1 base, the J end lost 5 bases, and 5 bases lay between the germline ends. The chain's CDR3 is CASSQGAETQYF. CDR3 bases: TGCGCCAGCAGCCAAGGGGCCGAGACCCAGTACTTC.

The CDR3 reads CASSPPSGRDNEQFF. CDR3 in DNA: TGTGCCAGCAGCCCCCCTAGCGGGAGGGACAATGAGCAGTTCTTC. J is TRBJ2-1 and V is TRBV2; TRBD2 agrees at 12 bases. V lost 6 bases to trimming and J lost 5 bases; unmatched junction nucleotides: 5. The CDR3 totals 15 residues. Germline V gene lookup returns CDR1 SNHLY and CDR2 FYNNEI.

The chain combines TRBV27 with TRBJ2-7, with D tentatively TRBD1 (5 bases). The CDR3 has 16 amino acids. V was shortened by 3 bases and J by 4 bases, with 19 bases between the two germline ends. Germline V lookup: CDR1 MNHEY, CDR2 SMNVEV (reference sequence). The CDR3 region has the DNA TGTGCCAGCAGTTTTCAGGGTCGTACGGGTCCGTACGAGCAGTACTTC. Protein product: CASSFQGRTGPYEQYF.

The rearrangement links TRBV7-9 to TRBJ2-2; 8 positions agree with TRBD1. After removal of 2 bases from V and 3 bases from J, the junction contained 2 bases not matched to a gene. Germline CDR1 SEHNR, CDR2 FQNEAQ (reference sequence). The CDR3 length is 15 residues. The CDR3 nucleotides are TGTGCCAGCAGCTTACTGGACAGGGACACCGGGGAGCTGTTTTTT. Its translation is CASSLLDRDTGELFF.

The J gene is TRBJ1-1, the V gene TRBV6-1, with D hard to call. The germline gives CDR1 MNHNS, CDR2 SASEGT. CDR3 size: 11 residues. The V and J ends lost 8 bases and 4 bases respectively, with 8 bases between them. CDR3 in amino acids: CASLLVTEAFF. The DNA of the CDR3 is TGTGCCAGCCTTTTAGTCACTGAAGCTTTCTTT.

This sequence joins TRBV5-1 and TRBJ1-2, with 9 bases fitting TRBD1. The CDR3 is 16 residues long. After removal of 2 bases from V and 5 bases from J, the junction contained 10 bases not matched to a gene. Germline lookup yields CDR1 SGHRS and CDR2 YFSETQ. CDR3 amino acids: CASSLSATGGRYGYTF. The CDR3 DNA is TGCGCCAGCAGCTTATCCGCCACAGGGGGCAGATATGGCTACACCTTC. Complete variable domain (other parts from reference TRBV5-1 and TRBJ1-2): KAGVTQTPRYLIKTRGQQVTLSCSPISGHRSVSWYQQTPGQGLQFLFEYFSETQRNKGNFPGRFSGRQFSNSRSEMNVSTLELGDSALYLCASSLSATGGRYGYTFGSGTRLTVV.

The rearrangement uses TRBV10-3 and TRBJ2-7, with D hard to call. The V end was cut by 1 base, the J end by 7 bases, with 5 bases between. The CDR3 consists of 11 residues. Germline CDR1 is ENHRY and CDR2 is SYGVKD. CDR3 residues: CAISEFEEQYF. The CDR3 coding sequence is TGTGCCATCAGTGAGTTTGAGGAGCAGTACTTC.

This chain links TRBV30 with TRBJ2-7; 15 nucleotides align to TRBD2. J gave up 3 bases and V 1 base, and 10 bases lay outside the gene matches. The CDR3 covers 18 residues. Germline CDR1 is GTSNPN and CDR2 is SVGIG (reference sequence). CDR3 region: CAWSEGVRTSGRVYEQYF. The DNA for the CDR3 is TGTGCCTGGAGTGAAGGGGTCCGGACTAGCGGGAGGGTCTACGAGCAGTACTTC.

The rearrangement links TRBV11-2 to TRBJ2-5, with a weak D call TRBD1 (6 bases). The CDR3 totals 15 residues. The germline V and J ends were trimmed by 1 base and 1 base, with 10 bases remaining between them. CDR1 and CDR2 (germline): SGHAT, FQNNGV. The DNA for the CDR3 is TGTGCCAGCAGCTTAGGGCAGGGGCCCCAAGAGACCCAGTACTTC. Translating gives CASSLGQGPQETQYF.

The V and J genes are TRBV7-9 and TRBJ1-1; D is perhaps TRBD1 (6 bases). Between the trimmed V and J ends, which lost 2 bases and 4 bases, there was a span of 11 bases. The CDR3 is made up of 14 amino acids. Germline V gene data show CDR1 as SEHNR and CDR2 as FQNEAQ (reference sequence). As DNA, the CDR3 is TGTGCCAGCAGCTTATTGGGAGGGGGCACTGAAGCTTTCTTT. Its translation: CASSLLGGGTEAFF. Based on the CDR3 plus reference TRBV7-9 and TRBJ1-1, the full variable domain is DTGVSQNPRHKITKRGQNVTFRCDPISEHNRLYWYRQTLGQGPEFLTYFQNEAQLEKSRLLSDRFSAERPKGSFSTLEIQRTEQGDSAMYLCASSLLGGGTEAFFGQGTRLTVV.

V is TRBV6-6 and J is TRBJ2-3; D perhaps matches TRBD2 (5 bases). The CDR3 sequence is 14 residues long. V lost 3 bases, J lost 0 bases, and 7 bases lay in between. Per germline, CDR1 MNHNY and CDR2 SVGAGI (reference sequence). This CDR3 is CASSYLASTDTQYF. CDR3 DNA sequence: TGTGCCAGCAGTTATCTAGCCAGCACAGATACGCAGTATTTT.